This T cell receptor (beta chain) was recorded in a study of identical twins. In its sample, this clonotype was seen many times. TCRdb reanalysed the 5' RACE reads using MiXCR and keeps one entry per CDR3 protein. The sample includes roughly 290,000 distinct CDR3 sequences, about 8% of them seen just once. The CDR3 has 14 amino acids. The germline V and J ends were trimmed by 0 bases and 11 bases, with 16 bases remaining between them. The data also belong to a second study, concerning yellow fever vaccine responses in identical twins.

The sequenced material came from memory (CD45RO+) T cells sorted from blood. This chain links TRBV12-3 or TRBV12-4 with TRBJ1-1, with a weak D call TRBD1 (5 bases). This TCR was sampled from a woman under 30 in good health. CDR3 region: CASSLAGEARRAFF. The CDR3 DNA is TGTGCCAGCAGTTTAGCGGGGGAGGCCAGGAGGGCTTTCTTT.